These T cell receptor beta chains were read from a single sample in a study of spatial heterogeneity in lung cancer. TCRdb fed the 5' RACE reads into MiXCR, producing one record per CDR3 protein. The sample gives some 120,000 distinct CDR3 sequences, 12% of which show up once; roughly 15% is in the top ten. Specimen: PBMCs, collected at follow-up. The source of these receptors is a male donor with early-stage non-small cell lung cancer. The CDR3 runs from the conserved cysteine through the conserved F or W. The D gene is left open where the match is weak. Rows may omit the clone size; those that give it use once, few, many or a size class.

V gene	J gene	clone size	D gene	CDR3 protein	CDR3 DNA
TRBV27	TRBJ2-1	few	NA	CASSPTGAGDEQFF	TGTGCCAGCAGTCCCACCGGTGCGGGCGATGAGCAGTTCTTC
TRBV4-1	TRBJ1-1	many	NA	CASSQDRDLSEAFF	TGCGCCAGCAGCCAAGACAGGGATCTTTCTGAAGCTTTCTTT
TRBV4-3	TRBJ2-1	few	TRBD1	CASSQLGQGGEQFF	TGCGCCAGCAGCCAATTGGGACAGGGTGGCGAGCAGTTCTTC
TRBV9	TRBJ2-1	once	NA	CASSVGLLDGEQFF	TGTGCCAGCAGCGTAGGGTTGCTAGACGGTGAGCAGTTCTTC
TRBV10-3	TRBJ1-6	many	TRBD1	CAISVRQGSSPLHF	TGTGCCATCAGTGTCCGACAGGGAAGTTCACCCCTCCACTTT
TRBV5-6	TRBJ2-3	few	TRBD1	CASSYRGGPTDTQYF	TGTGCCAGCAGTTACAGGGGTGGGCCCACAGATACGCAGTATTTT
TRBV9	TRBJ2-1	many	NA	CASSVVVGEQFF	TGTGCCAGCAGCGTAGTAGTGGGTGAGCAGTTCTTC
TRBV18	TRBJ2-3	few	TRBD2	CASSPGLAGSTDTQYF	TGTGCCAGCTCACCTGGACTAGCGGGGAGCACAGATACGCAGTATTTT
TRBV10-3	TRBJ2-7	few	NA	CANSPGAREQYF	TGTGCCAACTCCCCGGGGGCGCGGGAGCAGTACTTC
TRBV28	TRBJ1-2	few	NA	CASSLYWASYGYTF	TGTGCCAGCAGTTTATATTGGGCGAGCTATGGCTACACCTTC
TRBV7-9	TRBJ1-1	NA	NA	CASSLEGALAFF	TGTGCCAGCAGCTTAGAGGGTGCCTTGGCTTTCTTT
TRBV11-2	TRBJ2-1	many	NA	CASSQRYPNEQFF	TGTGCCAGCAGCCAACGTTACCCCAATGAGCAGTTCTTC
TRBV7-2	TRBJ1-3	few	NA	CASNIRIPGNTIYF	TGTGCCAGCAACATTAGGATCCCTGGAAACACCATATATTTT
TRBV28	TRBJ2-2	many	NA	CASRVGLGDTGELFF	TGTGCCAGCAGGGTGGGTCTCGGGGACACCGGGGAGCTGTTTTTT
TRBV6-6	TRBJ2-3	few	NA	CASSYPGARRDTQYF	TGTGCCAGCAGTTACCCGGGAGCAAGGAGAGATACGCAGTATTTT
TRBV6-5	TRBJ2-7	NA	TRBD1	CASSYSTRTGWDEQYF	TGTGCCAGCAGTTACTCGACGAGGACAGGGTGGGACGAGCAGTACTTC
TRBV10-3	TRBJ2-5	NA	TRBD1	CAISRDSGETQYF	TGTGCCATCAGTCGGGACAGTGGGGAGACCCAGTACTTC
TRBV11-2	TRBJ1-1	few	NA	CASSLEASHTEAFF	TGTGCCAGCAGCTTAGAGGCCAGCCACACTGAAGCTTTCTTT
TRBV6-5	TRBJ2-7	many	TRBD1	CASSDRDSSYEQYF	TGTGCCAGCAGTGACCGGGACAGCTCCTACGAGCAGTACTTC
TRBV4-1	TRBJ2-1	few	TRBD2	CASSQPSTSGVNEQFF	TGCGCCAGCAGCCAACCCTCGACTAGCGGGGTCAATGAGCAGTTCTTC
TRBV6-5	TRBJ2-3	many	TRBD2	CASKGLAGGLSQGTDTQYF	TGTGCCAGCAAAGGACTAGCGGGGGGATTATCCCAAGGCACAGATACGCAGTATTTT
TRBV11-2	TRBJ2-3	many	TRBD1	CASSDRDSHSTDTQYF	TGTGCCAGCAGCGACCGGGACAGCCATAGCACAGATACGCAGTATTTT
TRBV30	TRBJ1-6	few	TRBD1	CAWSVDGTGGSPLHF	TGTGCCTGGAGTGTAGACGGGACAGGTGGTTCACCCCTCCACTTT
TRBV7-2	TRBJ2-3	many	TRBD1	CASSARDRQGDTQYF	TGTGCCAGCAGCGCCCGGGACAGGCAGGGAGATACGCAGTATTTT
TRBV28	TRBJ1-5	many	NA	CASRTSLRRGSSGNQPQHF	TGTGCCAGCAGGACCTCCCTGAGACGGGGCTCCTCCGGCAATCAGCCCCAGCATTTT
TRBV20-1	TRBJ2-7	NA	NA	CSARSSFSYEQYF	TGCAGTGCTAGAAGCAGTTTCTCCTACGAGCAGTACTTC
TRBV12-3/TRBV12-4	TRBJ1-1	NA	NA	CASSLRALSEAFF	TGTGCCAGCAGTTTACGGGCTCTGAGTGAAGCTTTCTTT
TRBV6-5	TRBJ2-5	NA	TRBD1	CASSWDRGLRETQYF	TGTGCCAGCAGTTGGGACAGGGGGCTTCGAGAGACCCAGTACTTC
TRBV7-2	TRBJ2-3	many	NA	CASSLRSGARRFDTQYF	TGTGCCAGCAGCTTGAGATCTGGCGCTCGACGGTTTGATACGCAGTATTTT
TRBV27	TRBJ2-7	NA	TRBD1	CASGDRGPWEQYF	TGTGCCAGCGGGGACAGGGGGCCGTGGGAGCAGTACTTC
TRBV28	TRBJ1-2	many	NA	CASSYPAGSYGYTF	TGTGCCAGCAGTTACCCGGCAGGGAGCTATGGCTACACCTTC
TRBV29-1	TRBJ2-7	many	TRBD1	CSVGPGTAYEQYF	TGCAGCGTTGGGCCCGGGACAGCTTACGAGCAGTACTTC
TRBV20-1	TRBJ2-5	many	NA	CSARDRPFQETQYF	TGCAGTGCTAGAGATCGGCCTTTCCAAGAGACCCAGTACTTC
TRBV5-1	TRBJ1-2	few	TRBD1	CASSLEGAGTGYGYTF	TGCGCCAGCAGCTTGGAGGGTGCGGGGACAGGCTATGGCTACACCTTC
TRBV5-1	TRBJ2-1	few	TRBD2	CASSPGTSGVYEQFF	TGCGCCAGCAGCCCCGGGACTAGCGGGGTTTATGAGCAGTTCTTC
TRBV10-3	TRBJ2-3	few	TRBD1	CAIRDSVTDTQYF	TGTGCCATTAGGGACAGTGTCACAGATACGCAGTATTTT
TRBV12-3/TRBV12-4	TRBJ2-6	NA	NA	CASSSPPSGANVLTF	TGTGCCAGCAGTTCCCCCCCCTCTGGGGCCAACGTCCTGACTTTC
TRBV19	TRBJ2-3	NA	NA	CASSGGRIDTQYF	TGTGCCAGTAGTGGGGGGCGCATAGATACGCAGTATTTT
TRBV20-1	TRBJ2-3	many	NA	CSAWDVPLQYF	TGCAGTGCTTGGGACGTTCCTTTGCAGTATTTT
TRBV7-9	TRBJ1-6	NA	TRBD1	CASSFGQGGWAPLHF	TGTGCCAGCAGCTTTGGACAGGGGGGTTGGGCACCCCTCCACTTT
TRBV6-2/TRBV6-3	TRBJ2-7	NA	NA	CASSYVQGFYEQYF	TGTGCCAGCAGTTACGTGCAGGGTTTCTACGAGCAGTACTTC
TRBV2	TRBJ2-7	few	NA	CASSIGGPYEQYF	TGTGCCAGCAGTATCGGGGGGCCCTACGAGCAGTACTTC
TRBV11-2	TRBJ1-2	NA	NA	CASSPGQMRGYGYTF	TGTGCCAGCAGCCCGGGACAAATGAGGGGTTATGGCTACACCTTC
TRBV12-5	TRBJ2-1	NA	NA	CASALYNEQFF	TGTGCTAGTGCCCTATACAATGAGCAGTTCTTC
TRBV11-2	TRBJ2-7	NA	TRBD1	CASSSGTGASYEQYF	TGTGCCAGCAGCTCCGGGACAGGTGCTTCCTACGAGCAGTACTTC
TRBV20-1	TRBJ1-1	NA	NA	CSAEGRRILKAFF	TGCAGTGCTGAGGGACGCCGGATTCTTAAAGCTTTCTTT
TRBV7-2	TRBJ1-6	many	NA	CASSLDRGFGNSPLHF	TGTGCCAGCAGCTTAGATCGGGGTTTCGGTAATTCACCCCTCCACTTT
TRBV5-4	TRBJ2-1	few	NA	CASSPARDRSYNEQFF	TGTGCCAGCAGCCCCGCTCGAGACCGCTCCTACAATGAGCAGTTCTTC
TRBV7-2	TRBJ2-1	NA	NA	CASSSWSGQYNEQFF	TGTGCCAGCAGCTCTTGGTCGGGGCAATACAATGAGCAGTTCTTC